This TCR beta chain derives from a study of blood T cell repertoires in COVID-19. Study overall: Donors in the United States, Italy and Spain gave samples during acute or convalescent COVID-19.

Followed longitudinally, the Seattle patients had been enrolled during active infection. This CDR3 has 19 amino acids. Trimming removed 4 bases at V and 0 bases at J, with 22 bases between. CDR1 is SGHRS and CDR2 is YFSETQ in the germline V gene. Authors' data handling: Estimated nucleated cell counts came from reference gene primer amplification. TCRdb keeps only in-frame clones here, not all; method: immunoSEQ multiplex PCR. V, J and clone size are taken as reported in that table, and D and trimming were inferred from the DNA itself. This table has roughly 180,000 clones, about 85% appearing once. This rearrangement joins TRBV5-1 to TRBJ1-4; D is possibly TRBD1 (6 bases). The clonotype comes from an elderly man with COVID-19, enrolled during active disease. The sequenced material came from peripheral blood. The DNA of the CDR3 is TGCGCCAGCAGCGCGTACCCGACCGTACAGGGCTCAACTAATGAAAAACTGTTTTTT. It is translated as CASSAYPTVQGSTNEKLFF.